These 28 T cell receptor beta chains came from one sample sequenced in a study of cytomegalovirus exposure and HLA in healthy donors. It was with 60 Vbeta and 13 Jbeta primers that the PCR ran. Sequencing used immunoSEQ multiplex PCR; TCRdb keeps in-frame clones, though not all of them. The table includes roughly 100,000 clones, roughly 70% detected once. The sequenced material came from PBMCs. The receptors were gathered from a man aged 35 to 55 in good health and CMV-seropositive.

This clone has more than one count but fewer than ten. This rearrangement joins TRBV4-3 to TRBJ1-4, with 9 bases fitting TRBD1. The V gene's germline CDR1 is LGHNA and CDR2 YSLEER. The CDR3 length is 16 residues. The junction had 7 bases not matched to a gene; V was cut back by 3 bases and J by 5 bases. This chain's CDR3 is CASSHVTGGLNEKLFF. The CDR3, as DNA: TGCGCCAGCAGCCATGTAACAGGGGGCCTAAATGAAAAACTGTTTTTT.

V and J are TRBV30 and TRBJ2-7; perhaps TRBD2 as D (5 bases). Between the trimmed V and J ends, which lost 0 bases and 2 bases, there was a span of 14 bases. Germline V gene sequence: CDR1 GTSNPN, CDR2 SVGIG (reference sequence). The CDR3 spans 15 residues. CDR3 in DNA: TGTGCCTGGAGTGTACTTCCCGGGGTGACCTACGAGCAGTACTTC. Translated, it gives CAWSVLPGVTYEQYF.

The chain recombines TRBV4-3 with TRBJ2-2; tentative D call: TRBD1 (6 bases). V lost 5 bases, J lost 1 base, and 14 bases lay in between. Germline values: CDR1 LGHNA, CDR2 YSLEER. This CDR3 is built from 16 residues. The CDR3 nucleotides read TGCGCCAGCAGCGGCCTCTTGACAGGGAACACCGGGGAGCTGTTTTTT. Protein sequence: CASSGLLTGNTGELFF.

This chain uses TRBV7-9 with TRBJ2-3; tentatively, D is TRBD2 (6 bases). V dropped 3 bases and J dropped 6 bases, with 16 bases sitting between them. CDR1 and CDR2 (germline): SEHNR, FQNEAQ (reference sequence). The CDR3 sequence is 15 residues long. The CDR3 is CASSLGGVSGDTQYF. The DNA for the CDR3 is TGTGCCAGCAGCTTGGGAGGCGTTTCGGGCGATACGCAGTATTTT.

The genes are TRBV30 and TRBJ1-1; D is uncertain. Trimming removed 0 bases at V and 0 bases at J, with 8 bases between. Germline CDR1 GTSNPN, CDR2 SVGIG (reference sequence). The CDR3 covers 14 residues. CDR3 in amino acids: CAWSVNRMNTEAFF. The CDR3 DNA is TGTGCCTGGAGTGTAAACAGAATGAACACTGAAGCTTTCTTT.

The chain carries TRBV2 and TRBJ1-2; D not resolved. Trimming stripped 4 bases from V and 6 bases from J, with 18 bases between. This CDR3 has 15 amino acids. CDR1 and CDR2 from the germline V gene are SNHLY and FYNNEI. CDR3 DNA sequence: TGTGCCAGCAGTGTTTCCCGGGAACCAATGAATGGCTACACCTTC. Translating it yields CASSVSREPMNGYTF.

The chain carries TRBV7-9 and TRBJ2-5; 9 bases map to TRBD1. Germline loops: CDR1 SEHNR, CDR2 FQNEAQ (reference sequence). This CDR3 spans 13 amino acids. V shed 5 bases, J shed 5 bases, and the junction held 3 bases outside the gene matches. In nucleotides, the CDR3 is TGTGCCAGCAGCCGGGACAGGGTGGAGACCCAGTACTTC. As protein: CASSRDRVETQYF.

The chain combines TRBV27 with TRBJ1-1; D uncertain. The CDR3 sequence is 14 residues long. V was shortened by 7 bases and J by 1 base, with 13 bases between the two germline ends. Germline CDR1 and CDR2: MNHEY and SMNVEV (reference sequence). As DNA, the CDR3 is TGTGCCAGCACCCCGGGCCGGGGGAACACTGAAGCTTTCTTT. This gives the protein CASTPGRGNTEAFF.

This chain uses TRBV19 with TRBJ2-7; 7 positions match TRBD2. V was pared by 8 bases and J by 4 bases, with 11 bases of the junction left unmatched. The CDR3 has 14 amino acids. Germline CDR1 reads LNHDA; CDR2 reads SQIVND (reference sequence). CDR3: CASRQSGGLYEQYV. CDR3 nucleotides: TGTGCCAGTCGACAGTCCGGGGGACTATACGAGCAGTACGTC.

The V call is TRBV7-6, the J call TRBJ2-5, with D possibly TRBD2 on 6 matching bases. V was shortened by 5 bases and J by 2 bases, with 24 bases between the two germline ends. CDR1 and CDR2 from the germline V gene are SGHVS and FNYEAQ. This CDR3 comprises 18 residues. The CDR3 loop is CASSLGREGGMRQETQYF. CDR3 nucleotides: TGTGCCAGCAGCCTGGGCAGAGAAGGCGGGATGAGGCAAGAGACCCAGTACTTC.

The gene calls are TRBV7-9 and TRBJ1-1, with D maybe TRBD1 (6 bases). This CDR3 is built from 14 residues. Germline V gives CDR1 SEHNR, CDR2 FQNEAQ (reference sequence). Trimming pared 3 bases from V and 4 bases from J, leaving 12 bases between. CDR3 in DNA: TGTGCCAGCAGCTTGGAAGTAGGGGGCACTGAAGCTTTCTTT. Its protein is CASSLEVGGTEAFF.

V usage is TRBV11-2 and J usage is TRBJ1-5, with D perhaps TRBD1 (6 bases). Trimming pared 0 bases from V and 6 bases from J, leaving 9 bases between. This CDR3 comprises 14 residues. In germline, CDR1 is SGHAT, CDR2 FQNNGV. CDR3 amino acids: CASSLDGGSQPQHF. The DNA for the CDR3 is TGTGCCAGCAGCTTAGATGGGGGCAGTCAGCCCCAGCATTTT.

The chain combines TRBV28 with TRBJ1-4; a weak D match, TRBD1 (5 bases). The CDR3 extends over 14 amino acids. With 5 bases removed from V and 4 bases from J, the gap between germline ends came to 11 bases. Looked up from germline, CDR1 is MDHEN and CDR2 is SYDVKM. The CDR3 DNA is TGTGCCAGCAGTCCCACCAGGGTTAATGAAAAACTGTTTTTT. It is translated as CASSPTRVNEKLFF.

The V gene is TRBV7-9, the J gene TRBJ2-5, with a tentative D call TRBD1 (6 bases). Looked up from germline, CDR1 is SEHNR and CDR2 is FQNEAQ (reference sequence). The CDR3 is made up of 14 amino acids. V lost 3 bases and J lost 5, with 13 bases in between. The CDR3 loop reads CASSFPDRFETQYF. CDR3 bases: TGTGCCAGCAGCTTCCCCGACAGGTTTGAGACCCAGTACTTC.

The chain joins TRBV14 to TRBJ1-1, with 7 bases that match TRBD1. Trimming took 4 bases from V and 3 from J; bases not matched to a gene: 8. This CDR3 is built from 15 residues. Germline values: CDR1 SGHDN, CDR2 FVKESK. The CDR3 reads CASSLGTAYYTEAFF. The CDR3 bases are TGTGCCAGCAGCCTTGGGACAGCATATTACACTGAAGCTTTCTTT.

CDR3 sequence (DNA): TGTGCCAGCAGCCAAACCAGGGCGGGAGGCACTGAAGCTTTCTTT. This gives the protein CASSQTRAGGTEAFF. The chain employs TRBV4-2 and TRBJ1-1; perhaps TRBD1 as D (5 bases). In germline, CDR1 is LGHNA, CDR2 YNFKEQ. Trimming left V 2 bases short and J 4 bases short, with 14 bases between. There are 15 residues in the CDR3.

This sequence joins TRBV7-2 and TRBJ1-5, with 8 bases fitting TRBD1. The CDR3 runs to 16 residues. Germline V gives CDR1 SGHTA, CDR2 FQGNSA. V lost 1 base, J lost 5 bases, and 7 bases stayed unmatched. The chain's CDR3 is CASSLVTGVGDQPQHF. The CDR3 region has the DNA TGTGCCAGCAGCTTAGTGACAGGGGTGGGTGATCAGCCCCAGCATTTT.

The chain couples TRBV6-1 to TRBJ2-5; TRBD2 matches 9 bases. Germline-derived CDR1 and CDR2 are MNHNS and SASEGT. The J segment lost 6 bases and the V segment lost 2 bases, leaving 13 bases of the junction unmatched. The CDR3 has 17 residues. This CDR3 reads CASSEPPGLAHLKTQYF. The DNA for the CDR3 is TGTGCCAGCAGTGAACCACCGGGACTAGCCCATCTAAAGACCCAGTACTTC.

The chain couples TRBV4-2 to TRBJ2-2, with D unclear. CDR1 LGHNA and CDR2 YNFKEQ come from the germline V gene. V was clipped by 0 bases and J by 3 bases, with 11 bases between them. The CDR3 is 16 residues long. For the CDR3, the DNA is TGTGCCAGCAGCCAAGATGGGCAGACGGACACCGGGGAGCTGTTTTTT. This codes for CASSQDGQTDTGELFF.

The chain is built from TRBV5-1 and TRBJ1-4, with D maybe TRBD1 (5 bases). This CDR3 spans 16 amino acids. Germline CDR1 reads SGHRS; CDR2 reads YFSETQ. V lost 0 bases and J 4 bases, leaving 13 bases between the germline ends. The CDR3: CASSLVGGKSNEKLFF. The CDR3 DNA reads as TGCGCCAGCAGCTTGGTCGGGGGAAAGAGTAATGAAAAACTGTTTTTT.

As concerns this clone: Other DNA sequences from this sample encode an identical CDR3 as well. The chain has TRBV27 and TRBJ1-1; 7 bases agree with TRBD1. V trimming: 7 bases; J trimming: 0 bases; junction bases outside the gene matches: 8. The CDR3 is 15 residues long. In germline, CDR1 is MNHEY, CDR2 SMNVEV (reference sequence). This CDR3 reads CASKPGTAMNTEAFF. In DNA form, the CDR3 reads TGTGCCAGCAAGCCGGGGACAGCCATGAACACTGAAGCTTTCTTT.

The rearrangement links TRBV7-9 to TRBJ2-7; 7 positions match TRBD1. The ends lost 3 bases at V and 6 bases at J; junction bases unmatched: 14. The germline gives CDR1 SEHNR, CDR2 FQNEAQ (reference sequence). The CDR3 extends over 16 amino acids. The CDR3 nucleotides read TGTGCCAGCAGCTTCTTCCGGGACAGAGAGTCTTCCGAGCAGTACTTC. Protein sequence: CASSFFRDRESSEQYF.

The CDR3 spells CASSPDWNTEAFF. Here the CDR3 DNA reads TGCGCCAGCAGCCCGGACTGGAACACTGAAGCTTTCTTT. The chain recombines TRBV5-1 with TRBJ1-1; D is undetermined. The CDR3 is 13 residues long. CDR1 and CDR2 from the germline V gene are SGHRS and YFSETQ. V was pared by 4 bases and J by 1 base, with 8 bases between.

This clone was seen a handful of times. The V gene is TRBV7-8, the J gene TRBJ1-1; TRBD1 matches 8 bases. Germline V CDR1 and CDR2: SGHVS, FQNEAQ. Unmatched junction bases numbered 9, after V lost 5 bases and J lost 4 bases. The CDR3 is 15 amino acids. CDR3 bases: TGTGCCAGCAGCCTGAAAACAGGGGGAAGCACTGAAGCTTTCTTT. Protein product: CASSLKTGGSTEAFF.

This sequence joins TRBV6-5 and TRBJ2-7, with TRBD1 identical over 9 bases. Trimming removed 6 bases from V and 7 bases from J; junction bases left unmatched: 13. Germline V gene lookup returns CDR1 MNHEY and CDR2 SVGAGI. The CDR3 length is 15 residues. The CDR3 DNA sequence: TGTGCCAGCAGCCGGAAACCGGGACAGGGACGGGAGCAGTACGTC. Its translation is CASSRKPGQGREQYV.

This clone was seen just once. The genes are TRBV4-3 and TRBJ1-2; weak D call: TRBD1 (5 bases). Germline assignment: CDR1 LGHNA and CDR2 YSLEER. The CDR3 has 16 amino acids. The V and J ends lost 0 bases and 0 bases respectively, with 11 bases between them. As DNA, the CDR3 is TGCGCCAGCAGCCAAGAATGGACACCATCTAACTATGGCTACACCTTC. Protein: CASSQEWTPSNYGYTF.

This chain connects TRBV7-2 to TRBJ2-5; a weak D match, TRBD2 (5 bases). The CDR3 has 15 amino acids. CDR1 SGHTA and CDR2 FQGNSA come from the germline V gene. V lost 1 base to trimming and J lost 4 bases, with 13 bases between them. In nucleotides, the CDR3 is TGTGCCAGCAGCTTAGTTCTTCGGGGAACAGAGACCCAGTACTTC. Residues: CASSLVLRGTETQYF. Full variable domain (remainder filled in from reference TRBV7-2 and TRBJ2-5): GAGVSQSPSNKVTEKGKDVELRCDPISGHTALYWYRQSLGQGLEFLIYFQGNSAPDKSGLPSDRFSAERTGGSVSTLTIQRTQQEDSAVYLCASSLVLRGTETQYFGPGTRLLVL.

This clone was counted between two and nine times. This sequence joins TRBV7-2 and TRBJ2-1; a possible D gene is TRBD2 (5 bases). Between the trimmed V and J ends, which lost 1 base and 15 bases, there was a span of 13 bases. Germline CDR1 SGHTA, CDR2 FQGNSA. CDR3 length: 12 amino acids. CDR3 amino acids: CASSLVTTSPFF. The CDR3 DNA is TGTGCCAGCAGCTTAGTTACAACTAGTCCGTTCTTC.